Following are 26 T cell receptor beta chains from one sample sequenced in a study of molecular identifiers for immune sequencing clone quantification (dated by TCRdb to 2017 to 2018). The library was prepared using PCR. The data were produced on a NextSeq 500. TCRdb trimmed public reads at Q25 via fastp, called clones via MiXCR and kept in-frame beta chains. Every CDR3 protein is listed once, alongside the most common genes and DNA of its rows. The sample includes around 460,000 distinct CDR3 sequences, with 25% observed a single time. Around 0.78% of the sample is taken by the ten largest. The specimen was naive CD8+ T cells from blood, with Jurkat cell RNA spiked in. This sample's cell subset or site label indicates: FACS-sorted CD8+CD4-CCR7+CD45RA+ naive T cells. The receptors stem from a human donor in good health. Some libraries in this study had Jurkat cell RNA spiked in.

This clonotype was seen a few times. The chain has TRBV5-6 and TRBJ2-7; D unresolved. The germline V gene encodes CDR1 SGHDT and CDR2 YYEEEE. V lost 2 bases, J lost 0 bases, and 12 bases lay in between. This CDR3 comprises 15 residues. In DNA, the CDR3 is TGTGCCAGCAGCTTTAACAGATTGAGCTCCTACGAGCAGTACTTC. This encodes CASSFNRLSSYEQYF.

The chain has TRBV19 and TRBJ1-2; no definite D call. CDR1 is LNHDA, CDR2 SQIVND, per germline (reference sequence). V lost 6 bases and J lost 0, with 11 bases in between. The CDR3 is made up of 14 amino acids. CDR3 sequence (DNA): TGTGCCAGTAGCATTTACTCCGCTAACTATGGCTACACCTTC. Translated, it gives CASSIYSANYGYTF.

The rearrangement joins TRBV7-9 to TRBJ2-1; TRBD1 is a possible D gene (6 bases). The CDR3 loop spans 14 amino acids. V was pared by 5 bases and J by 8 bases, with 16 bases between. CDR1 is SEHNR and CDR2 is FQNEAQ in the germline V gene (reference sequence). The CDR3 coding sequence is TGTGCCAGCAGCCCAGGGGTACTCCCCCATGAGCAGTTCTTC. Residues: CASSPGVLPHEQFF.

This clonotype turned up a few times. The chain recombines TRBV6-5 with TRBJ1-5; 8 positions agree with TRBD1. CDR1 MNHEY and CDR2 SVGAGI come from the germline V gene. The CDR3 has 13 amino acids. V shed 6 bases and J 9 bases; nucleotides not matched to a gene: 7. Here the CDR3 DNA reads TGTGCCAGCAGAACTCAGGGGGCGACGCCCCAGCATTTT. Translating gives CASRTQGATPQHF.

The V gene is TRBV2, the J gene TRBJ1-1; no reliable D call. In germline, CDR1 is SNHLY, CDR2 FYNNEI. With 8 bases removed from V and 9 bases from J, the gap between germline ends came to 10 bases. The CDR3 has 10 residues. The CDR3 here is CASLGGKAFF. Written as DNA, the CDR3 is TGTGCCAGCTTAGGAGGAAAAGCTTTCTTT.

This clonotype has at least ten counts. The J gene is TRBJ2-2, the V gene TRBV29-1; tentatively, D is TRBD1 or TRBD2 (5 bases each). V gave up 6 bases and J gave up 4 bases, with 15 bases separating them. Germline V lookup: CDR1 SQVTM, CDR2 ANQGSEA. The CDR3 contains 14 residues. The CDR3 nucleotides read TGCAGCGTCCCGGGACCTGGGGGCACCGGGGAGCTGTTTTTT. It encodes CSVPGPGGTGELFF.

On this clonotype itself: Its ends do not fully match the called genes, so a read error is possible. The V and J genes are TRBV12-3 or TRBV12-4 and TRBJ2-7; 10 bases align to TRBD2. The CDR3 extends over 14 amino acids. This chain's CDR3 is CASSLLAGVPEQYF. In nucleotides, the CDR3 is TGTGCGAGCAGTCTTCTAGCGGGAGTGCCTGAGCAGTACTTC.

This clonotype was seen ten or more times. This chain links TRBV10-3 with TRBJ2-1; D gene ambiguous. The germline CDR1 and CDR2 sequences are ENHRY and SYGVKD. V was clipped by 4 bases and J by 6 bases, with 10 bases between them. The CDR3 sequence is 13 residues long. The CDR3 reads CAISGEPGNEQFF. DNA for the CDR3: TGTGCCATCAGTGGTGAGCCGGGCAATGAGCAGTTCTTC.

This clonotype has only a few counts. The V gene is TRBV27, the J gene TRBJ1-1, with TRBD1 matching over 12 bases. The germline gives CDR1 MNHEY, CDR2 SMNVEV (reference sequence). The CDR3 runs 16 residues. J gave up 5 bases and V 5 bases, and 9 bases lay outside the gene matches. CDR3 loop: CASSAGTGGRFTEAFF. In DNA, the CDR3 is TGTGCCAGCAGTGCCGGGACAGGGGGCCGGTTTACTGAAGCTTTCTTT.

The chain uses TRBV12-3 or TRBV12-4 and TRBJ2-2, with TRBD2 matching 8 bases. The ends lost 3 bases at V and 3 bases at J; junction bases unmatched: 3. CDR3 length: 15 amino acids. The CDR3 nucleotides read TGTGCCAGCAGTTTCGGGAGGGGTGACACCGGGGAGCTGTTTTTT. Translated, it gives CASSFGRGDTGELFF.

The rearrangement joins TRBV28 to TRBJ2-7, with D unclear. Trimming left V 7 bases short and J 7 bases short, with 17 bases between. The CDR3 runs 13 residues. Germline CDR1 and CDR2: MDHEN and SYDVKM. CDR3 sequence (DNA): TGTGCCAGCACTCTAGTCCCTACGGAGGAGCAGTACTTC. It encodes CASTLVPTEEQYF.

Concerning this clonotype: Without the conserved terminal phenylalanine or tryptophan, this CDR3 likely stems from a read error. This rearrangement joins TRBV7-3 to TRBJ2-3, with 8 bases lining up with TRBD2. Unmatched junction bases numbered 7, after V lost 6 bases and J lost 2 bases. This CDR3 comprises 15 residues. The germline V gene encodes CDR1 SGHTA and CDR2 FQGTGA. The CDR3 sequence: CASSLSGGNTDTQYY. The CDR3 DNA follows: TGTGCCAGCAGTCTCAGCGGGGGAAACACAGATACGCAGTATTAT.

This clonotype was recorded many times. This chain connects TRBV28 to TRBJ1-1; tentative D call: TRBD1 (5 bases). This CDR3 is 14 amino acids long. V lost 2 bases to trimming and J lost 5 bases, with 12 bases between them. Looked up from germline, CDR1 is MDHEN and CDR2 is SYDVKM. CDR3 protein: CASSLMGGGTEAFF. For the CDR3, the DNA is TGTGCCAGCAGTTTAATGGGGGGGGGAACTGAAGCTTTCTTT.

In this sample, this clonotype turned up a few times. The genes are TRBV27 and TRBJ1-5, with TRBD1 matching over 7 bases. Germline CDR1 MNHEY, CDR2 SMNVEV (reference sequence). CDR3 length: 16 amino acids. V shed 0 bases, J shed 7 bases, and the junction held 9 bases outside the gene matches. In nucleotides, the CDR3 is TGTGCCAGCAGTTTATCGTCACAGGGGCATGGGCAGCCCCAGCATTTT. Translation gives CASSLSSQGHGQPQHF.

The rearrangement joins TRBV3-1 to TRBJ2-1; possible D gene TRBD1, 7 bases. In germline, CDR1 is LGHDT, CDR2 YNNKEL (reference sequence). The CDR3 loop spans 18 amino acids. V was shortened by 0 bases and J by 5 bases, with 20 bases between the two germline ends. Here the CDR3 DNA reads TGTGCCAGCAGCCAAGATCTTTGGCGGGGACAGAGAAACAATGAGCAGTTCTTC. Translating it yields CASSQDLWRGQRNNEQFF.

This clonotype was found many times. The rearrangement joins TRBV5-6 to TRBJ1-5; D ambiguous. The germline V gene encodes CDR1 SGHDT and CDR2 YYEEEE. CDR3 length equals 15 residues. V lost 0 bases to trimming and J lost 0 bases, with 7 bases between them. The CDR3 is CASSLVASSNQPQHF. CDR3 nucleotide sequence: TGTGCCAGCAGCTTGGTGGCCAGTAGCAATCAGCCCCAGCATTTT.

The J gene is TRBJ1-4, the V gene TRBV7-9; possible D gene TRBD1, 5 bases. The CDR3 extends over 14 amino acids. Germline CDR1 and CDR2: SEHNR and FQNEAQ (reference sequence). V was shortened by 5 bases and J by 5 bases, with 12 bases between the two germline ends. The CDR3 region is CASSPWDQNEKLFF. For the CDR3, the DNA is TGTGCCAGCAGCCCATGGGACCAGAATGAAAAACTGTTTTTT.

Note on this clonotype: A much larger clonotype is one base distant, so this may be a read error. J is TRBJ2-7 and V is TRBV6-5, with D possibly matching TRBD1 (6 bases). The CDR3 sequence is 14 residues long. CDR1 is MNHEY, CDR2 SVGAGI, per germline. The DNA of the CDR3 is TGTGCCAGCAGTTACGGGGGACACTTCTACGAGCCGTACTTC. This encodes CASSYGGHFYEPYF.

This clonotype was counted only a few times. The V gene is TRBV7-2, the J gene TRBJ2-5; tentatively, D is TRBD1 or TRBD2 (5 bases each). The CDR3 is 17 residues long. From germline, CDR1 is SGHTA and CDR2 FQGNSA. V lost 6 bases and J lost 1, with 21 bases in between. CDR3 nucleotide sequence: TGTGCCAGCAGTTACCCCGCGTTGGTGGGGGTCCAAGAGACCCAGTACTTC. Translating it yields CASSYPALVGVQETQYF.

This clonotype has only a few counts. V gene TRBV27 combines with J gene TRBJ1-1; D is perhaps TRBD1 (5 bases). Deletions cut 7 bases from V and 4 bases from J, with 16 bases between. The CDR3 spans 14 residues. Germline CDR1 reads MNHEY; CDR2 reads SMNVEV (reference sequence). The CDR3 coding sequence is TGTGCCAGCACCCTCAAGAGGGGTGTCACTGAAGCTTTCTTT. Its protein is CASTLKRGVTEAFF.

The chain recombines TRBV4-1 with TRBJ2-5; D is unresolved. V lost 3 bases, J lost 3 bases, and 8 bases lay in between. The CDR3 runs to 13 residues. Germline CDR1 reads MGHRA; CDR2 reads YSYEKL. The CDR3 reads CASSQRREETQYF. The CDR3 DNA follows: TGCGCCAGCAGCCAGAGACGTGAAGAGACCCAGTACTTC.

The chain employs TRBV6-5 and TRBJ1-1; D remains unclear. CDR1 and CDR2 (germline): MNHEY, SVGAGI. The CDR3 is 15 amino acids. The V and J ends lost 5 bases and 0 bases respectively, with 13 bases between them. The CDR3 loop is CASSPNRYMNTEAFF. The DNA of the CDR3 is TGTGCCAGCAGTCCAAATCGGTATATGAACACTGAAGCTTTCTTT.

Concerning this clonotype: The conserved closing phenylalanine or tryptophan is absent in this CDR3, likely reflecting a read error. The genes are TRBV19 and TRBJ2-7; 8 bases fit TRBD1. The germline V gene has CDR1 LNHDA and CDR2 SQIVND (reference sequence). The V segment lost 5 bases and the J segment 3 bases; nucleotides outside the gene matches: 9. The CDR3 loop spans 15 amino acids. This chain's CDR3 is CASSAAGGSGYEQYS. For the CDR3, the DNA is TGTGCCAGTAGTGCAGCAGGGGGCTCCGGCTACGAGCAGTACTCC.

This clonotype was seen at least ten times. V usage is TRBV11-2 and J usage is TRBJ2-7; D might be TRBD1 or TRBD2, each matching 6 bases. The CDR3 runs 14 residues. Germline lookup yields CDR1 SGHAT and CDR2 FQNNGV. V was trimmed by 5 bases and J by 5 bases, leaving 16 bases between them. As DNA, the CDR3 is TGTGCCAGCAGCAATACCTTCGGGGGCCACGAGCAGTACTTC. Translation gives CASSNTFGGHEQYF.

About this clonotype: Relative to the germline gene, one junction end is altered; a read error may explain this. This chain uses TRBV5-1 with TRBJ2-3, with 9 bases matching TRBD2. The CDR3 runs to 16 residues. CDR1 is SGHRS, CDR2 YFSETQ, per germline. The CDR3 DNA is TGCGCCAGCAGCTTGAGACTAGCGGTGCTCACAGATACGCGGTATTTT. Translation gives CASSLRLAVLTDTRYF.

The CDR3 nucleotides read TGTGCCAGCATCCCGAAGGAGGGAACCTACGAGCAGTACTTC. Its protein is CASIPKEGTYEQYF. This chain links TRBV6-6 with TRBJ2-7, with a tentative D call TRBD2 (6 bases). The CDR3 extends over 14 amino acids. V lost 7 bases, J lost 2 bases, and 15 bases lay in between. Germline V gives CDR1 MNHNY, CDR2 SVGAGI (reference sequence).